What follows are 17 T cell receptor beta chains derived from one specimen sequenced in a study of T cells in Graves' hyperthyroidism and ophthalmopathy. The CDR3 regions of TCR beta were amplified from RNA transcripts. Researchers ran a first-round RT-PCR on the TCR CDR3 using the HTBI primer set. From the multiplex PCR reads, TCRdb called clonotypes with MiXCR, one entry per CDR3 protein. This sample has roughly 240,000 distinct CDR3 sequences, with roughly 17% found just once. Sequenced input: blood. The receptors come from a woman under 30 with Graves' ophthalmopathy.

This sequence joins TRBV6-2 or TRBV6-3 and TRBJ2-2; the D gene could be TRBD1 or TRBD2 (7 bases each). The germline CDR1 and CDR2 sequences are MNHEY and SVGEGT. V was shortened by 11 bases and J by 3 bases, with 13 bases between the two germline ends. The CDR3 covers 13 residues. The CDR3 DNA is TGTGCCCCTCCAGGGGGGGACACCGGGGAGCTGTTTTTT. Its translation: CAPPGGDTGELFF.

This clonotype came up many times. This sequence joins TRBV9 and TRBJ1-1; TRBD1 agrees at 8 bases. The V gene's germline CDR1 is SGDLS and CDR2 YYNGEE. This CDR3 is built from 16 residues. Trimming cost V 4 bases and J 1 base; bases outside gene matches: 9. DNA for the CDR3: TGTGCCAGCAGCCTTCTTCTGACAGGGGCGAACACTGAAGCTTTCTTT. The encoded protein is CASSLLLTGANTEAFF.

In this sample, this clonotype turned up many times. The rearrangement joins TRBV29-1 to TRBJ2-3, with TRBD2 identical over 10 bases. Trimming removed 2 bases from V and 2 bases from J; junction bases left unmatched: 10. The CDR3 has 17 amino acids. Looked up from germline, CDR1 is SQVTM and CDR2 is ANQGSEA. In DNA form, the CDR3 reads TGCAGCGTTGAAAATCTCCGGACTAGCGGAAACACAGATACGCAGTATTTT. Translated: CSVENLRTSGNTDTQYF.

This clonotype has at least ten counts. The chain joins TRBV11-2 to TRBJ2-1, with no clear D. CDR3 length equals 15 residues. CDR1 and CDR2 (germline): SGHAT, FQNNGV. V lost 3 bases and J 4 bases, leaving 13 bases between the germline ends. The CDR3 here is CASSLFRSPYNEQFF. DNA for the CDR3: TGTGCCAGCAGCTTGTTTCGTTCTCCGTACAATGAGCAGTTCTTC.

This chain joins TRBV6-2 or TRBV6-3 and TRBJ1-5; D remains unclear. This CDR3 is 15 amino acids long. CDR1 MNHEY and CDR2 SVGEGT come from the germline V gene. Trimming stripped 6 bases from V and 4 bases from J, with 16 bases between. CDR3 region: CASSFNWGANQPQHF. CDR3 nucleotide sequence: TGTGCCAGCAGCTTTAATTGGGGAGCTAATCAGCCCCAGCATTTT.

There are many counts of this clonotype. The chain joins TRBV18 to TRBJ1-2; D is undetermined. CDR1 KGHSH and CDR2 LQKENI come from the germline V gene. With 3 bases removed from V and 2 bases from J, the gap between germline ends came to 7 bases. The CDR3 length is 13 residues. The CDR3 DNA reads TGTGCCAGCTCACCCCGGGCCAACTATGGCTACACCTTC. Amino acid sequence: CASSPRANYGYTF.

About this clonotype itself: Being one base from a much bigger clone, this may be a read error. Written as DNA, the CDR3 is TGTGCCGGCAGTGTTCTGGGACCCACCGGGGAGCTGTTTTTT. It translates to CAGSVLGPTGELFF. V is TRBV6-1 and J is TRBJ2-2; D tentatively reads TRBD1 or TRBD2 (5 bases each). Germline V gene data show CDR1 as MNHNS and CDR2 as SASEGT. The CDR3 contains 14 residues.

Many counts were recorded for this clonotype. V is TRBV28 and J is TRBJ2-7; 7 bases are a match to TRBD1. Germline V lookup: CDR1 MDHEN, CDR2 SYDVKM. This CDR3 has 15 residues. The junction had 6 bases not matched to a gene; V was cut back by 4 bases and J by 0 bases. The CDR3 region has the DNA TGTGCCAGCAGTTCGGACAGGTTCAGCTCCTACGAGCAGTACTTC. Amino acids: CASSSDRFSSYEQYF. The full variable domain, in which reference TRBV28 and TRBJ2-7 provide the parts outside the CDR3, is DVKVTQSSRYLVKRTGEKVFLECVQDMDHENMFWYRQDPGLGLRLIYFSYDVKMKEKGDIPEGYSVSREKKERFSLILESASTNQTSMYLCASSSDRFSSYEQYFGPGTRLTVT.

This clonotype was counted ten times or more. V gene TRBV6-1 combines with J gene TRBJ1-2; 8 nucleotides line up with TRBD1. Germline assignment: CDR1 MNHNS and CDR2 SASEGT. With V trimmed by 8 bases and J by 10 bases, 6 bases remained unmatched. CDR3 length: 11 residues. The CDR3 DNA reads TGTGCCAGCGGCGACAGGGGCTTCTACACCTTC. It translates to CASGDRGFYTF.

This clonotype was counted many times. V is TRBV12-3 or TRBV12-4 and J is TRBJ1-1; TRBD1 matches at 7 bases. This CDR3 has 13 residues. The V and J ends lost 2 bases and 4 bases, in that order; junction bases with no gene match: 1. CDR3 in amino acids: CASSLRQGTEAFF. The CDR3 DNA reads as TGTGCCAGCAGTTTACGACAGGGCACTGAAGCTTTCTTT.

This clonotype was observed at least ten times. V is TRBV15 and J is TRBJ2-1; D might be TRBD2 (7 bases). The CDR3 has 17 residues. The ends were cut back, 0 bases at V and 6 bases at J, with 18 bases in the middle. CDR1 is LNHNV and CDR2 is YYDKDF in the germline V gene (reference sequence). CDR3 sequence reads: CATSREGAGAIFNEQFF. The CDR3 DNA is TGTGCCACCAGCAGAGAAGGCGCGGGGGCAATCTTCAATGAGCAGTTCTTC.

This clonotype was found many times. This chain's CDR3 is CASSIVGDSSYEQYF. DNA of the CDR3: TGTGCCAGTAGTATTGTTGGAGACAGCTCCTACGAGCAGTACTTC. The chain employs TRBV19 and TRBJ2-7; tentative D call: TRBD1 (5 bases). V dropped 3 bases and J dropped 0 bases, with 12 bases sitting between them. This CDR3 has 15 residues. Germline values: CDR1 LNHDA, CDR2 SQIVND (reference sequence).

This clonotype was seen at least ten times. CDR3 sequence (DNA): TGCGCCAGCAGCCGGACAGGGGGAGTCAATGAGCAGTTCTTC. It encodes CASSRTGGVNEQFF. The chain has TRBV5-1 and TRBJ2-1, with TRBD1 matching 10 bases. The V gene end was trimmed by 4 bases and the J gene end by 6 bases; junction bases not matched to a gene: 4. Germline CDR1 SGHRS, CDR2 YFSETQ. The CDR3 loop spans 14 amino acids.

This clonotype showed up many times. This chain uses TRBV7-8 with TRBJ2-5; D perhaps matches TRBD1 (6 bases). Germline values: CDR1 SGHVS, CDR2 FQNEAQ. The CDR3 is 14 amino acids. Trimming took off 3 bases at V and 3 bases at J, with 11 bases between the two ends. DNA of the CDR3: TGTGCCAGCAGCTTCACAGGGCTGAAAGAGACCCAGTACTTC. This translates into CASSFTGLKETQYF.

This clonotype was seen repeatedly, ten times or more. The chain joins TRBV20-1 to TRBJ2-1; 8 nucleotides match TRBD2. Germline V gives CDR1 DFQATT, CDR2 SNEGSKA (reference sequence). The CDR3 totals 14 residues. V lost 0 bases, J lost 8 bases, and 6 bases stayed unmatched. The CDR3 sequence: CSARDAGGTDEQFF. DNA of the CDR3: TGCAGTGCTAGAGATGCGGGGGGCACGGATGAGCAGTTCTTC.

This clonotype was counted at least ten times. The chain employs TRBV20-1 and TRBJ2-3; D might be TRBD1 (5 bases). The CDR3 runs to 13 residues. In germline, CDR1 is DFQATT, CDR2 SNEGSKA (reference sequence). V gave up 1 base and J gave up 3 bases, with 8 bases separating them. The CDR3 protein is CSARGSGTDTQYF. DNA of the CDR3: TGCAGTGCTAGAGGCTCAGGGACAGATACGCAGTATTTT.

The chain joins TRBV30 to TRBJ1-6; tentatively, D is TRBD1 (6 bases). V lost 1 base, J lost 5 bases, and 33 bases lay in between. CDR3 length: 22 residues. Germline lookup yields CDR1 GTSNPN and CDR2 SVGIG (reference sequence). The CDR3 DNA follows: TGTGCCTGGAGTGCCAAAAAACAGGGAAACAACATACGCTGGTACAATAATTCACCCCTCCACTTT. Amino acids: CAWSAKKQGNNIRWYNNSPLHF.